Presented here are 18 T cell receptor beta chains from one specimen sequenced in a study of radiotherapy plus CTLA-4 blockade in lung cancer. Some clones are missing from TCRdb's copy, which holds only in-frame ones; the method was immunoSEQ multiplex PCR. The sample carries roughly 48,000 clones, 60% to 80% recorded once. Sequenced here: peripheral blood, sampled from a patient treated with radiotherapy plus ipilimumab. Receptors were obtained from a human donor with non-small cell lung cancer who had stable disease on radiotherapy plus ipilimumab.

The chain employs TRBV28 and TRBJ2-7, with a tentative D call TRBD1 (6 bases). The CDR3 sequence is 15 residues long. Trimming stripped 4 bases from V and 2 bases from J, with 15 bases between. The germline gives CDR1 MDHEN, CDR2 SYDVKM. The CDR3 region is CASSYHLGGTYEQYV. In nucleotides, the CDR3 is TGTGCCAGCAGTTATCATCTAGGGGGAACCTACGAGCAGTACGTC.

The chain employs TRBV9 and TRBJ2-6; perhaps TRBD1 as D (5 bases). The V end lost 1 base, the J end lost 1 base, and 9 bases lay between the germline ends. Germline V gene lookup returns CDR1 SGDLS and CDR2 YYNGEE. The length of the CDR3 is 16 residues. For the CDR3, the DNA is TGTGCCAGCAGCGTACCGACAGAATCTGGGGCCAACGTCCTGACTTTC. Encoded protein: CASSVPTESGANVLTF.

The chain couples TRBV5-6 to TRBJ2-3, with no clear D. Germline V gene lookup returns CDR1 SGHDT and CDR2 YYEEEE. CDR3 length equals 11 residues. Trimming took 1 base from V and 6 from J, leaving 3 bases between them. The CDR3 nucleotides are TGTGCCAGCAGCTTGTACGATACGCAGTATTTT. It specifies CASSLYDTQYF.

The chain links TRBV6-5 to TRBJ2-7; the D is unclear. The length of the CDR3 is 13 residues. Germline V CDR1 and CDR2: MNHEY, SVGAGI. V lost 10 bases to trimming and J lost 2 bases, with 15 bases between them. The CDR3 DNA reads TGTGCCACCAAAGATCAGGCTGCCTACGAGCAGTACGTC. Its protein is CATKDQAAYEQYV.

The J gene is TRBJ2-5, the V gene TRBV5-1, with D maybe TRBD2 (5 bases). This CDR3 spans 14 amino acids. V lost 0 bases, J lost 1 base, and 7 bases lay in between. CDR1 and CDR2 (germline): SGHRS, YFSETQ. DNA for the CDR3: TGCGCCAGCAGCTTGGGCGGACTCCAAGAGACCCAGTACTTC. Amino acids: CASSLGGLQETQYF.

The rearrangement joins TRBV18 to TRBJ2-7; D remains unclear. V was clipped by 0 bases and J by 2 bases, with 8 bases between them. The CDR3 covers 14 residues. Germline CDR1 KGHSH, CDR2 LQKENI. The CDR3 spells CASSPPVQPYEQYV. CDR3 coding DNA: TGTGCCAGCTCACCACCGGTACAGCCCTACGAGCAGTACGTC.

In DNA, the CDR3 is TGTGCCAGCAGCCGGGACAGCCTAGCTAACTATGGCTACACCTTC. Translation gives CASSRDSLANYGYTF. The chain couples TRBV6-5 to TRBJ1-2; the match to TRBD1 covers 7 bases. Trimming removed 6 bases from V and 0 bases from J; junction bases left unmatched: 7. The germline V gene encodes CDR1 MNHEY and CDR2 SVGAGI. This CDR3 region has 15 residues.

V is TRBV5-4 and J is TRBJ2-3, with TRBD1 matching 7 bases. Unmatched junction bases numbered 13, after V lost 3 bases and J lost 3 bases. The CDR3 length is 17 residues. CDR1 and CDR2 from the germline V gene are SGHNT and YYREEE (reference sequence). The CDR3 spells CASSSLWTGGGTDTQYF. The CDR3 bases are TGTGCCAGCAGCTCTCTTTGGACAGGCGGTGGAACAGATACGCAGTATTTT.

The chain links TRBV2 to TRBJ1-1; 7 bases fit TRBD1. This CDR3 is 15 amino acids long. In germline, CDR1 is SNHLY, CDR2 FYNNEI. Trimming at V came to 6 bases and at J to 5 bases, leaving 12 bases not matched to a gene. DNA for the CDR3: TGTGCCAGCAGGGGGGCCCGGACAGGCAGGACTGAAGCTTTCTTT. Protein product: CASRGARTGRTEAFF.

This clone has only a few counts. This sequence joins TRBV21-1 and TRBJ1-2. TRBV21-1 is deemed a pseudogene. The CDR3 sequence is 12 residues long. In DNA form, the CDR3 reads TGTGCCAGCAGCAACTCACTCTATGGCTACACCTTC. This sequence encodes CASSNSLYGYTF.

The gene calls are TRBV27 and TRBJ2-7; TRBD2 aligns across 8 bases. The germline V gene has CDR1 MNHEY and CDR2 SMNVEV (reference sequence). V lost 6 bases, J lost 2 bases, and 3 bases stayed unmatched. The length of the CDR3 is 13 residues. The CDR3 DNA sequence: TGTGCCAGCAGCGCGGGGGGACCCTACGAGCAGTACGTC. It yields the protein CASSAGGPYEQYV.

This clone was seen a few times. The chain is built from TRBV7-6 and TRBJ1-3; D remains ambiguous. V was cut by 5 bases and J by 3 bases, with 8 bases left in between. CDR1 is SGHVS, CDR2 FNYEAQ, per germline. The CDR3 has 13 amino acids. CDR3 sequence (DNA): TGTGCCAGCAGCCCAACAAGTGGAAACACCATATATTTT. Encoded protein: CASSPTSGNTIYF. The variable domain in full, with the rest retrieved from reference TRBV7-6 and TRBJ1-3, is GAGVSQSPRYKVTKRGQDVALRCDPISGHVSLYWYRQALGQGPEFLTYFNYEAQQDKSGLPNDRFSAERPEGSISTLTIQRTEQRDSAMYRCASSPTSGNTIYFGEGSWLTVV.

The CDR3 loop reads CASSRQGGNTGELFF. The CDR3 region has the DNA TGTGCCAGTAGTCGGCAGGGCGGGAACACCGGGGAGCTGTTTTTT. V usage is TRBV19 and J usage is TRBJ2-2, with a possible D match to TRBD1 (5 bases). The CDR3 covers 15 residues. Germline V CDR1 and CDR2: LNHDA, SQIVND (reference sequence). V was clipped by 5 bases and J by 1 base, with 11 bases between them.

This rearrangement joins TRBV19 to TRBJ1-1; 8 bases fit TRBD1. Germline V gene sequence: CDR1 LNHDA, CDR2 SQIVND (reference sequence). This CDR3 comprises 13 residues. The ends lost 3 bases at V and 8 bases at J; junction bases unmatched: 5. The CDR3 region is CASSMGQEKEAFF. DNA of the CDR3: TGTGCCAGTAGTATGGGACAGGAGAAAGAAGCTTTCTTT.

The CDR3 DNA reads TGTGCCAGCTCACGAATAACAGGGGGCGTAGGGCCTCCGGATACGCAGTATTTT. The encoded protein is CASSRITGGVGPPDTQYF. V usage is TRBV18 and J usage is TRBJ2-3, with TRBD1 matching over 9 bases. The V segment lost 4 bases and the J segment 6 bases; nucleotides outside the gene matches: 17. The germline V gene encodes CDR1 KGHSH and CDR2 LQKENI. This CDR3 region has 18 residues.

The chain has TRBV11-2 and TRBJ1-6, with a weak D call TRBD1 (5 bases). Deletions cut 7 bases from V and 9 bases from J, with 19 bases between. This CDR3 has 15 amino acids. Germline-derived CDR1 and CDR2 are SGHAT and FQNNGV. This CDR3 is CASTLSSVGTSPLHF. CDR3 sequence (DNA): TGTGCCAGCACATTGTCGTCCGTCGGGACTTCACCCCTCCACTTT.

The gene calls are TRBV9 and TRBJ1-1, with a possible D match to TRBD1 (6 bases). The CDR3 loop spans 12 amino acids. Trimming cost V 0 bases and J 8 bases, with 8 bases left between them. CDR1 and CDR2 (germline): SGDLS, YYNGEE. The CDR3: CASSVGRGEAFF. As DNA, the CDR3 is TGTGCCAGCAGCGTAGGTAGGGGGGAAGCTTTCTTT.

This clone was found once. The chain carries TRBV5-1 and TRBJ1-3, with 7 bases aligning to TRBD1. Germline CDR1 and CDR2: SGHRS and YFSETQ. The CDR3 runs to 15 residues. After removal of 2 bases from V and 0 bases from J, the junction contained 2 bases not matched to a gene. The DNA for the CDR3 is TGCGCCAGCAGCTTTACAGGGGACTCTGGAAACACCATATATTTT. Protein sequence: CASSFTGDSGNTIYF.